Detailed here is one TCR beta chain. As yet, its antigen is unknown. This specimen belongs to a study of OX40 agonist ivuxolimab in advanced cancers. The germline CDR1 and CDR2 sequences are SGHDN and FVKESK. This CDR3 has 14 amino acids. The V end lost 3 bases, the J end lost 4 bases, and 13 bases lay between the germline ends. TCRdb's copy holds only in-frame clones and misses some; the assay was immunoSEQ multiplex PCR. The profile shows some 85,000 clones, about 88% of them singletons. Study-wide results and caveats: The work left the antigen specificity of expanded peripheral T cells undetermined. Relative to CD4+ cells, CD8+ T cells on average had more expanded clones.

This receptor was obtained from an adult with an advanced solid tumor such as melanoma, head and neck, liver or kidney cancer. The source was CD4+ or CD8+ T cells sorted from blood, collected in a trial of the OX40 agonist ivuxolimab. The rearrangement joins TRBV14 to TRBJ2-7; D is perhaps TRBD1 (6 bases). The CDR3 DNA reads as TGTGCCAGCAGCCAGCAACAGGGATTTTACGAGCAGTACTTC. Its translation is CASSQQQGFYEQYF.